The rows below give T cell receptor beta chains drawn from one sample of a study of blood T cell repertoires in COVID-19. Clones were read by immunoSEQ multiplex PCR, and TCRdb kept only the in-frame ones, dropping some. The sample has around 300,000 clones; about nine tenths are singletons. Material: peripheral blood. All receptors come from a woman under 40 with COVID-19, enrolled during active disease. CDR3s include the opening cysteine and the closing phenylalanine or tryptophan. The D gene is left open where the match is weak. A row's size may be missing; if present it is once, few, many or a size class.

DNA: TGTGCCAGCAGTTACTATTACAGGGGAGAGGGCTACACCTTC
CDR3: CASSYYYRGEGYTF
V: TRBV6-5
D: TRBD1
size: few
J: TRBJ1-2

DNA: TGTGCCAGCACTATAAAGACAGCCGAGCAGTACTTC
CDR3: CASTIKTAEQYF
V: TRBV27
D: NA
size: NA
J: TRBJ2-7

DNA: TGTGCCAGCAGCTATGGGAGCGTTACGAACACCGGGGAGCTGTTTTTT
CDR3: CASSYGSVTNTGELFF
V: TRBV7-6
D: NA
size: NA
J: TRBJ2-2

DNA: TGCGCCAGCAGCCTCGCCGGGACAGGGGGCCAAGAGACCCAGTACTTC
CDR3: CASSLAGTGGQETQYF
V: TRBV5-1
D: TRBD1
size: once
J: TRBJ2-5

DNA: TGTGCCAGTAGTGGGGGACTTCCTCTAGGCACAGATACGCAGTATTTT
CDR3: CASSGGLPLGTDTQYF
V: TRBV19
D: NA
size: NA
J: TRBJ2-3

DNA: TGTGCCAGCAGGGTCCCGGCAGGGGAAGGTTCACCCCTCCACTTT
CDR3: CASRVPAGEGSPLHF
V: TRBV28
D: NA
size: once
J: TRBJ1-6

DNA: TGTGCCAGCAGCCTCGCTGACAGGGTTAACACCGGGGAGCTGTTTTTT
CDR3: CASSLADRVNTGELFF
V: TRBV14
D: TRBD1
size: NA
J: TRBJ2-2

DNA: TGTGCCAGCAGTGAACAGGCCAATCAGCCCCAGCATTTT
CDR3: CASSEQANQPQHF
V: TRBV6-4
D: NA
size: once
J: TRBJ1-5

DNA: TGTGCCAGCAGCTTTGGCCAGGGGGTCAACTATGGCTACACCTTC
CDR3: CASSFGQGVNYGYTF
V: TRBV5-4
D: TRBD1
size: NA
J: TRBJ1-2

DNA: TGTGCCAGCAGCCCCGGGACAGGTGGCTATGGCTACACCTTC
CDR3: CASSPGTGGYGYTF
V: TRBV28
D: TRBD1
size: once
J: TRBJ1-2

DNA: TGTGCCAGCTGCCAATTGAGAACCGGGGAGCTGTTTTTT
CDR3: CASCQLRTGELFF
V: TRBV6-2/TRBV6-3
D: NA
size: NA
J: TRBJ2-2

DNA: TGTGCCAGCAGTTCCGCCACAGGGGGCTATGGCTACACCTTC
CDR3: CASSSATGGYGYTF
V: TRBV27
D: TRBD1
size: NA
J: TRBJ1-2

DNA: TGTGCCAGCAGCAGGCTGTGGGGAAGGGGCGGTCCGGGAGGAGCCTACAATGAGCAGTTCTTC
CDR3: CASSRLWGRGGPGGAYNEQFF
V: TRBV21-1
D: NA
size: NA
J: TRBJ2-1

DNA: TGTGCCAGCAGCTTGGGACAAGGAAGCACAGATACGCAGTATTTT
CDR3: CASSLGQGSTDTQYF
V: TRBV5-4
D: NA
size: NA
J: TRBJ2-3

DNA: TGTGCAACAAGGGAGGGAGGAACCGGGGAGCTGTTTTTT
CDR3: CATREGGTGELFF
V: TRBV5-6
D: TRBD2
size: NA
J: TRBJ2-2

DNA: TGTGCCAGCAGCCAAGCGGAAGGGACAGGGAGCGAAAAACTGTTTTTT
CDR3: CASSQAEGTGSEKLFF
V: TRBV4-2
D: TRBD1
size: once
J: TRBJ1-4

DNA: TGTGCCAGCAAAGAGGTCCAGTGGTCGGGAAACACCATATATTTT
CDR3: CASKEVQWSGNTIYF
V: TRBV6-5
D: NA
size: NA
J: TRBJ1-3

DNA: TGTGCCAGCAGCCAACGGGGGACGAACACCGGGGAGCTGTTTTTT
CDR3: CASSQRGTNTGELFF
V: TRBV4-2
D: NA
size: few
J: TRBJ2-2

DNA: TGTGCCAGCAGCCCCCTGGGCGCAGGCACAGGGGAAGGCTACACCTTC
CDR3: CASSPLGAGTGEGYTF
V: TRBV9
D: TRBD1
size: NA
J: TRBJ1-2

DNA: TGCGCCAGCAGGGGACTAGCGGGCGCTCCGAACACCGGGGAGCTGTTTTTT
CDR3: CASRGLAGAPNTGELFF
V: TRBV5-1
D: TRBD2
size: once
J: TRBJ2-2

DNA: TGTGCCAGCAGCTACGGGACAGGGGACACTGAAGCTTTCTTT
CDR3: CASSYGTGDTEAFF
V: TRBV28
D: TRBD1
size: NA
J: TRBJ1-1

DNA: TGTGCCAGCAGACACTATAATGAAAAACTGTTTTTT
CDR3: CASRHYNEKLFF
V: TRBV6-5
D: NA
size: NA
J: TRBJ1-4

DNA: TGTGCCAGCAGCTCACCGCCGGGAACTAGGAACACTGAAGCTTTCTTT
CDR3: CASSSPPGTRNTEAFF
V: TRBV3-1/TRBV3-2
D: NA
size: NA
J: TRBJ1-1

DNA: TGTGCCAGCAGCCAAGTCGGAACGGGAGCTAGCACAGATACGCAGTATTTT
CDR3: CASSQVGTGASTDTQYF
V: TRBV4-2
D: NA
size: NA
J: TRBJ2-3

DNA: TGCGCCAGCAGCCAAGATCGCGGGCAGCCCCAGCATTTT
CDR3: CASSQDRGQPQHF
V: TRBV4-1
D: NA
size: NA
J: TRBJ1-5

DNA: TGTGCCAGCACTCATAAGGGGACTAGCGGACCCTTGAACATTCAGTACTTC
CDR3: CASTHKGTSGPLNIQYF
V: TRBV2
D: TRBD2
size: NA
J: TRBJ2-4

DNA: TGTGCCAGCGGAGCGGGAGGGCAAGAGACCCAGTACTTC
CDR3: CASGAGGQETQYF
V: TRBV7-3
D: TRBD2
size: NA
J: TRBJ2-5